A selection of T cell receptor beta chains follows, all from one sample in a study of blood T cell repertoires in COVID-19. Produced via immunoSEQ multiplex PCR; TCRdb's table is partial and in-frame only. The sample lists roughly 80,000 clones, 90% to 95% seen once, with 1.5% to 2% in the top ten. The sample taken for sequencing was peripheral blood. All receptors come from a man in his fifties or sixties with acute or convalescent COVID-19. The CDR3 runs from the conserved cysteine through the conserved F or W. Each record gives: J gene, V gene, clone size, D gene, CDR3 protein, CDR3 DNA. A D gene is named only where the DNA matches it firmly. Part of the rows lack a size; the others show once, few, many or a class for expanded clones.

>TRBJ2-1|TRBV7-8|NA|TRBD2
CASSQHSGVSSYNEQFF
TGTGCCAGCAGCCAACATAGCGGGGTTTCCTCCTACAATGAGCAGTTCTTC
>TRBJ2-1|TRBV24-1|NA|TRBD2
CATSDPSSGSVDEQFF
TGTGCCACCAGTGATCCCTCTAGCGGGAGCGTGGATGAGCAGTTCTTC
>TRBJ1-4|TRBV30|NA|NA
CAWSVLGGDGKLFF
TGTGCCTGGAGTGTACTCGGAGGAGATGGAAAACTGTTTTTT
>TRBJ1-3|TRBV5-6|NA|TRBD1
CASSLDRGLSGNTIYF
TGTGCCAGCAGCTTGGACAGGGGACTCTCTGGAAACACCATATATTTT
>TRBJ2-1|TRBV27|NA|TRBD2
CATHSGSSYNEQFF
TGTGCCACCCACAGCGGGAGCTCCTACAATGAGCAGTTCTTC
>TRBJ1-3|TRBV9|NA|NA
CASSGPNSSGVSTIYF
TGTGCCAGCAGCGGGCCCAACAGTTCGGGGGTAAGTACCATATATTTT
>TRBJ2-5|TRBV29-1|NA|NA
CSVAEGETQYF
TGCAGCGTTGCAGAGGGCGAGACCCAGTACTTC
>TRBJ2-7|TRBV3-1/TRBV3-2|NA|NA
CASSGQGPIVLDEQYF
TGTGCCAGCAGCGGACAAGGTCCCATCGTGTTAGACGAGCAGTACTTC
>TRBJ1-5|TRBV7-2|once|NA
CASSLDRGNQPQHF
TGTGCCAGCAGCTTAGATCGGGGCAATCAGCCCCAGCATTTT
>TRBJ2-7|TRBV29-1|NA|NA
CSVGRGYEQYF
TGCAGCGTTGGCCGGGGATACGAGCAGTACTTC
>TRBJ2-3|TRBV6-2/TRBV6-3|NA|NA
CASSPGRGGLLPDTQYF
TGTGCCAGCAGTCCCGGTAGGGGGGGGCTCCTCCCAGATACGCAGTATTTT
>TRBJ2-2|TRBV28|NA|NA
CMSMRDMNTGELFF
TGTATGAGTATGCGGGATATGAACACCGGGGAGCTGTTTTTT
>TRBJ2-7|TRBV29-1|NA|TRBD2
CSVESGRAYEQYF
TGCAGCGTTGAGTCCGGGAGGGCCTACGAGCAGTACTTC
>TRBJ2-1|TRBV29-1|NA|TRBD2
CSVVLAGEQFF
TGCAGCGTTGTACTAGCGGGAGAGCAGTTCTTC
>TRBJ2-7|TRBV28|once|TRBD1
CASSLVTGGDEQYF
TGTGCCAGCAGTTTAGTGACAGGGGGCGACGAGCAGTACTTC
>TRBJ2-1|TRBV6-6|NA|TRBD2
CASRTSSWNEQFF
TGTGCCAGCCGGACTAGTTCATGGAATGAGCAGTTCTTC
>TRBJ1-5|TRBV19|NA|TRBD1
CASRARQGLGDNQPQHF
TGTGCCAGTAGGGCAAGACAGGGTTTGGGCGACAATCAGCCCCAGCATTTT
>TRBJ1-6|TRBV19|few|TRBD1
CASSAQGQGSYSPLHF
TGTGCCAGTAGTGCCCAGGGACAGGGGAGTTATTCACCCCTCCACTTT
>TRBJ1-3|TRBV6-5|once|TRBD1
CASNSDRAAGNTIYF
TGTGCCAGCAACTCTGACAGGGCTGCGGGAAACACCATATATTTT
>TRBJ2-7|TRBV11-2|once|TRBD1
CASSPAGQDLSYEQYF
TGTGCCAGCAGCCCCGCGGGACAGGATCTCTCCTACGAGCAGTACTTC
>TRBJ2-3|TRBV18|NA|TRBD1
CASSVTRDRVQDTQYF
TGTGCCAGCTCAGTAACCCGGGACAGGGTCCAAGATACGCAGTATTTT
>TRBJ1-6|TRBV11-2|NA|NA
CASSQTPGGNSPLHF
TGTGCCAGCAGCCAAACCCCGGGAGGTAATTCACCCCTCCACTTT
>TRBJ1-1|TRBV19|NA|TRBD1
CASSMRPDTGQGFEAFF
TGTGCCAGTAGTATGAGGCCCGATACGGGACAGGGGTTTGAAGCTTTCTTT
>TRBJ1-1|TRBV5-6|NA|TRBD1
CASSLQGFNTEAFF
TGTGCCAGCAGCCTACAGGGGTTTAACACTGAAGCTTTCTTT
>TRBJ2-1|TRBV7-2|NA|NA
CASSLGLEGGEQFF
TGTGCCAGCAGCTTAGGGCTAGAAGGTGGTGAGCAGTTCTTC
>TRBJ2-7|TRBV28|NA|TRBD2
CASRVTSGRNYEQYF
TGTGCCAGCAGGGTAACTAGCGGGAGAAACTACGAGCAGTACTTC
>TRBJ2-3|TRBV19|NA|TRBD2
CASSRAGGPTDTQYF
TGTGCCAGTAGTAGGGCGGGAGGGCCGACAGATACGCAGTATTTT
>TRBJ2-3|TRBV6-4|NA|NA
CASSDSNSGADTQYF
TGTGCCAGCAGTGACTCGAACTCGGGGGCAGATACGCAGTATTTT
>TRBJ1-6|TRBV3-1/TRBV3-2|NA|NA
CASSRYSKDNSPLHF
TGTGCCAGCAGCCGTTACAGTAAGGATAATTCACCCCTCCACTTT
>TRBJ1-1|TRBV3-1/TRBV3-2|NA|TRBD1
CASSQVGDSEAFF
TGTGCCAGCAGCCAAGTCGGGGACAGTGAAGCTTTCTTT
>TRBJ1-1|TRBV19|NA|TRBD1
CASSISQGARTEAFF
TGTGCCAGTAGTATAAGCCAGGGGGCGAGGACTGAAGCTTTCTTT
>TRBJ2-6|TRBV19|NA|TRBD1
CASSTQGGSSGANVLTF
TGTGCCAGTAGTACACAGGGGGGAAGCTCTGGGGCCAACGTCCTGACTTTC
>TRBJ2-1|TRBV7-9|few|NA
CASSLSNEQFF
TGTGCCAGCAGCCTGAGCAATGAGCAGTTCTTC
>TRBJ2-3|TRBV5-1|NA|TRBD1
CASSYETGFSTDTQYF
TGCGCCAGCAGCTACGAGACAGGGTTCAGCACAGATACGCAGTATTTT
>TRBJ2-5|TRBV7-9|NA|TRBD1
CASSLEGTGGETQYF
TGTGCCAGCAGCTTAGAGGGGACAGGGGGAGAGACCCAGTACTTC
>TRBJ2-7|TRBV11-2|NA|NA
CASSLDKGGIYEQYF
TGTGCCAGCAGCTTAGATAAGGGGGGGATATACGAGCAGTACTTC
>TRBJ2-7|TRBV7-3|few|TRBD1
CASSAGTGIYEQYF
TGTGCCAGCAGCGCCGGGACAGGAATATACGAGCAGTACTTC
>TRBJ2-1|TRBV19|NA|NA
CASSIDSQGISEQFF
TGTGCCAGTAGTATAGATTCGCAGGGTATCTCCGAGCAGTTCTTC
>TRBJ2-7|TRBV19|NA|TRBD1
CASSPTGTIYEQYF
TGTGCCAGTAGCCCGACAGGGACAATTTACGAGCAGTACTTC
>TRBJ2-5|TRBV10-2|NA|NA
CASSGGNYGRGETQYF
TGCGCCAGCAGTGGGGGAAATTACGGGAGAGGGGAGACCCAGTACTTC
>TRBJ2-7|TRBV20-1|NA|NA
CSASNAGSYEQYF
TGCAGTGCTAGTAACGCGGGATCCTACGAGCAGTACTTC
>TRBJ2-7|TRBV9|NA|NA
CASSPGSRTYEQYF
TGTGCCAGCAGCCCTGGATCCAGGACCTACGAGCAGTACTTC
>TRBJ2-3|TRBV7-6|NA|TRBD2
CASSSTSDSTDTQYF
TGTGCCAGCAGCAGTACTAGCGATAGCACAGATACGCAGTATTTT
>TRBJ2-7|TRBV28|NA|NA
CASSVRTEQYF
TGTGCCAGCAGTGTGAGGACAGAGCAGTACTTC
>TRBJ2-1|TRBV9|NA|NA
CASSIRPDRKYNEQFF
TGTGCCAGCAGCATAAGACCCGACAGAAAATACAATGAGCAGTTCTTC
>TRBJ2-7|TRBV20-1|NA|NA
CSVRGSYEQYF
TGCAGTGTTCGGGGTTCCTACGAGCAGTACTTC
>TRBJ1-5|TRBV25-1|few|TRBD1
CASSGAGTGYQPQHF
TGTGCCAGCAGTGGTGCCGGGACAGGGTATCAGCCCCAGCATTTT
>TRBJ2-7|TRBV6-6|few|NA
CASSYSRLAGYEQYF
TGTGCCAGCAGTTACTCGAGGCTAGCTGGCTACGAGCAGTACTTC
>TRBJ1-2|TRBV6-5|once|NA
CASSPPDMYYGYTF
TGTGCCAGCAGTCCTCCGGACATGTATTATGGCTACACCTTC
>TRBJ2-7|TRBV4-3|NA|NA
CASSQASSAAYEQYF
TGCGCCAGCAGCCAAGCGTCTAGCGCCGCCTACGAGCAGTACTTC
>TRBJ1-5|TRBV19|NA|TRBD1
CASSILQGYNDQPQHF
TGTGCCAGTAGTATACTACAGGGGTATAACGATCAGCCCCAGCATTTT
>TRBJ2-1|TRBV15|NA|TRBD2
CATSKPAGVSYNEQFF
TGTGCCACCAGCAAACCAGCGGGAGTCTCCTACAATGAGCAGTTCTTC
>TRBJ2-2|TRBV19|NA|TRBD1
CASSTTGTANTGELFF
TGTGCCAGTAGTACCACCGGGACAGCGAACACCGGGGAGCTGTTTTTT
>TRBJ2-5|TRBV6-5|NA|TRBD2
CASSSPASGEETQYF
TGTGCCAGCAGTTCCCCGGCTAGCGGGGAGGAGACCCAGTACTTC
>TRBJ1-1|TRBV28|NA|NA
CASSPGVVEAFF
TGTGCCAGCAGCCCCGGAGTGGTTGAAGCTTTCTTT